This is a list of T cell receptor beta chains from one sample in a study of identical twins. One entry per CDR3 protein, called by TCRdb with MiXCR from the 5' RACE reads. The repertoire holds 450,000 or so distinct CDR3 sequences, with 12% to 15% as singletons. The data were also submitted as part of a second study, on yellow fever vaccine responses in identical twins.

The specimen was CD4+ T cells sorted from blood. The receptors were gathered from a woman aged 18 to 35 in good health. The CDR3 runs from the conserved cysteine through the conserved F or W. The D gene is left open where the match is weak. Clone size is stated in some rows and not others, as once, few, many or a class when expanded.

v_call	clone_size	d_call	j_call	cdr3_nt	cdr3_aa
TRBV25-1	few	-	TRBJ1-2	TGTGCCAGCACCGGGGACCTGCAGTTCTATGGCTACACCTTC	CASTGDLQFYGYTF
TRBV4-3	-	TRBD2	TRBJ2-1	TGCGCCAGCAGCCGAAGGACTAGCGGGCAAAATGAGCAGTTCTTC	CASSRRTSGQNEQFF
TRBV20-1	few	-	TRBJ2-4	TGCAGTGCTAGAGATCCGGGTTTAGACAAAAACATTCAGTACTTC	CSARDPGLDKNIQYF
TRBV11-2	many	-	TRBJ2-7	TGTGCCAGCAGCGCCAACCGGGACTCCCCGTACGAGCAGTACTTC	CASSANRDSPYEQYF
TRBV6-5	-	TRBD1	TRBJ2-7	TGTGCCAGCAGTTACAGGGGGACAGGCCAGGAGCAGTACTTC	CASSYRGTGQEQYF
TRBV5-1	few	-	TRBJ2-7	TGCGCCAGCAGCCCGGAGGTGGGCCTGGGCCACGAGCAGTACTTC	CASSPEVGLGHEQYF
TRBV15	-	-	TRBJ2-5	TGTGCCACCAAAGCCGGGACGGACGAGACCCAGTACTTC	CATKAGTDETQYF
TRBV12-3/TRBV12-4	-	-	TRBJ2-5	TGTGCCAGTTCGGGTGGCAGGGTAGAGACCCAGTACTTC	CASSGGRVETQYF
TRBV12-3/TRBV12-4	-	TRBD2	TRBJ2-7	TGTGCCAGCAGTTTCCTAGCGGGAGGCGGGGAGCAGTACTTC	CASSFLAGGGEQYF
TRBV7-3	-	-	TRBJ1-6	TGTGCCAGCAGCGCCCGATCAACGGATTCACCCCTCCACTTT	CASSARSTDSPLHF
TRBV7-2	many	TRBD2	TRBJ2-7	TGTGCCAGCAGCTTAGCGGTAGCGGGGGTCCCCTACGAGCAGTACTTC	CASSLAVAGVPYEQYF
TRBV7-9	-	-	TRBJ2-2	TGTGCCAGCAGCGCGATGCCGAACACCGGGGAGCTGTTTTTT	CASSAMPNTGELFF
TRBV5-1	-	TRBD2	TRBJ2-1	TGCGCCAGCAGCTTTCTAGCGGGAGGTCAAGGGTACAATGAGCAGTTCTTC	CASSFLAGGQGYNEQFF
TRBV7-2	-	TRBD2	TRBJ2-7	TGTGCCAGCAGCCCTATTAGAGCGGGGGGCCACGAGCAGTACTTC	CASSPIRAGGHEQYF
TRBV5-1	few	-	TRBJ2-7	TGCGCCAGCAGCTCGCAGGGGTTGGGCGTCGAGCAGTACTTC	CASSSQGLGVEQYF
TRBV29-1	-	-	TRBJ2-5	TGCAGCGTTGACGAAGGGGTACCAGAGACCCAGTACTTC	CSVDEGVPETQYF
TRBV7-9	many	TRBD2	TRBJ2-1	TGTGCCAGCAGCTTTTCCGGACTAGCGGGAGGGCGGAATGAGCAGTTCTTC	CASSFSGLAGGRNEQFF
TRBV24-1	-	-	TRBJ1-2	TGTGCCACCAGTGATGGGAACAGATATGGCTACACCTTC	CATSDGNRYGYTF
TRBV10-1	-	-	TRBJ2-7	TGCGCCAGCAGTGAGTCGTGGTCCGAGCAGTACTTC	CASSESWSEQYF
TRBV12-3/TRBV12-4	few	-	TRBJ1-6	TGTGCCAGCAGTCATCGGGACGCAAATTCACCCCTCCACTTT	CASSHRDANSPLHF
TRBV7-6	few	-	TRBJ2-5	TGTGCCAGCAGCTTACAGGGGGGAGCGCAAGAGACCCAGTACTTC	CASSLQGGAQETQYF
TRBV28	few	TRBD1	TRBJ2-7	TGTGCCAGCAGTTCGGACAGGGAGCCTTCCTACGAGCAGTACTTC	CASSSDREPSYEQYF
TRBV21-1	few	-	TRBJ2-1	TGTGCCAGCAGACTACGGACCTACCTTTCCTACAATGAGCAGTTCTTC	CASRLRTYLSYNEQFF
TRBV20-1	many	TRBD2	TRBJ2-3	TGCAGTGCTAGAGTGAGCGGGGGCGATACGCAGTATTTT	CSARVSGGDTQYF
TRBV9	-	TRBD2	TRBJ2-2	TGTGCCAGCAGCGTCACTAGCGGAAACACCGGGGAGCTGTTTTTT	CASSVTSGNTGELFF
TRBV14	few	-	TRBJ2-1	TGTGCCAGCAGCCAAGGGATTAGCGGTTGGAGCTCCTACAATGAGCAGTTCTTC	CASSQGISGWSSYNEQFF
TRBV12-3/TRBV12-4	few	TRBD2	TRBJ2-5	TGTGCCAGCAGTTTAGGACGGATTAGCGGGAGGTTTTCCGGGGAGACCCAGTACTTC	CASSLGRISGRFSGETQYF
TRBV27	-	-	TRBJ1-2	TGTGCCAGCAGTCTATACAGTGGTTCGGGGGCGACGTCCGGTGGCTACACCTTC	CASSLYSGSGATSGGYTF
TRBV5-1	few	TRBD1	TRBJ1-1	TGCGCCAGCAGCCCCGATTTCGGGACAGGGATCACTGAAGCTTTCTTT	CASSPDFGTGITEAFF
TRBV12-3/TRBV12-4	-	-	TRBJ2-2	TGTGCCAGCAGTTTTCTTTCCGCCGGGGAGCTGTTTTTT	CASSFLSAGELFF
TRBV29-1	-	TRBD2	TRBJ2-1	TGCAGCGTACCCTCCGGGACTAGCGGCTATAGCTCCTACAATGAGCAGTTCTTC	CSVPSGTSGYSSYNEQFF
TRBV19	few	TRBD1	TRBJ1-1	TGTGCCAGTAGTCGGGACAGAAAATTGAACACTGAAGCCTTCTTT	CASSRDRKLNTEAFF
TRBV7-8	few	TRBD2	TRBJ2-2	TGTGCCAGCAGCCGTTGGCCCGTCAGCGGGAGAAGGGCCGGGGAGCTGTTTTTT	CASSRWPVSGRRAGELFF
TRBV2	-	-	TRBJ2-1	TGTGCCAGCAACCGGGACCCCCAGGGTGAGCAGTTCTTC	CASNRDPQGEQFF
TRBV29-1	few	TRBD2	TRBJ2-3	TGCAGCGTTGAGAGGGAGGGCTCCACAGATACGCAGTATTTT	CSVEREGSTDTQYF
TRBV27	many	-	TRBJ2-2	TGTGCCAGCAGTTTATCGGCCGGGGAGCTGTTTTTT	CASSLSAGELFF
TRBV28	few	-	TRBJ1-1	TGTGCCAGCACCCCTCTTAGGGACATGACTGAAGCTTTCTTT	CASTPLRDMTEAFF
TRBV12-3/TRBV12-4	few	-	TRBJ2-7	TGTGCCAGCAGCGAAGGCCAGGCGGATTACTCGGCCTACGAGCAGTACTTC	CASSEGQADYSAYEQYF
TRBV3-1	-	-	TRBJ2-2	TGTGCCAGCAGCCAAAGGACGGTCACCGGGGAGCTGTTTTTT	CASSQRTVTGELFF
TRBV11-2	-	-	TRBJ2-7	TGTGCCAGCAGTTTAGGAGTAGGGGCGGAGTACGAGCAGTACTTC	CASSLGVGAEYEQYF
TRBV20-1	few	TRBD2	TRBJ2-7	TGCAGTGCTAGAGTAGCGGGAGGATCGCGCGAGCAGTACTTC	CSARVAGGSREQYF
TRBV29-1	many	-	TRBJ1-1	TGCAGCGTGCGAGGGGGCACTGAAGCTTTCTTT	CSVRGGTEAFF
TRBV5-1	-	TRBD2	TRBJ2-1	TGCGCCAGCAGGGACGGTCTAGCGGGAGGCAACAATGAGCAGTTCTTC	CASRDGLAGGNNEQFF
TRBV11-2	few	-	TRBJ2-3	TGTGCCAGCAGCTTAGTTAAGGGGAGCACAGATACGCAGTATTTT	CASSLVKGSTDTQYF